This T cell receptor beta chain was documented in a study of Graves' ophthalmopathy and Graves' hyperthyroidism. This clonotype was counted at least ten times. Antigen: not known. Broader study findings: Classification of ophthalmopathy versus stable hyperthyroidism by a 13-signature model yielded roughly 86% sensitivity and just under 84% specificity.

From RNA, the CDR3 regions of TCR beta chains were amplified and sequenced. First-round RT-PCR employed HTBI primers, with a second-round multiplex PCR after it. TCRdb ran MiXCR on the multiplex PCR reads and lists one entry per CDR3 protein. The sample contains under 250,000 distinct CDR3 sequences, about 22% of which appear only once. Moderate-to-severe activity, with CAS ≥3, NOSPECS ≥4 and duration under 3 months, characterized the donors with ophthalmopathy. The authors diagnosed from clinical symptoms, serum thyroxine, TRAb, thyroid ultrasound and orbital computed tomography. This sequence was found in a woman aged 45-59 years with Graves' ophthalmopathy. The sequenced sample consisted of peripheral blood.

Here the CDR3 reads CASSHGTANTEAFF. In DNA form, the CDR3 reads TGTGCCAGCAGCCACGGGACAGCGAACACTGAAGCTTTCTTT. The chain employs TRBV4-2 and TRBJ1-1; 7 bases fit TRBD1. Trimming at V came to 3 bases and at J to 1 base, leaving 2 bases not matched to a gene. Germline V gene sequence: CDR1 LGHNA, CDR2 YNFKEQ. The CDR3 length is 14 residues.